The rows below give T cell receptor beta chains drawn from one sample of a study of shared clonotypes between healthy human individuals. This table comes from immunoSEQ multiplex PCR, and its TCRdb copy is limited to in-frame clones, with some not included. Of about 680,000 clones listed, 92% were seen once; the top ten hold about a quarter. Sequenced: naive CD8+ T cells sorted from blood. These receptors were obtained from a man younger than 40 in good health. Both conserved end residues are part of each CDR3. The order of the fields is V gene, D gene, clone size, J gene, CDR3 DNA, CDR3 protein. A D gene is named only where the DNA matches it firmly. The size field is filled for only some rows; it gives once, few, many or a size class.

v_call: TRBV7-9
d_call: TRBD2
clone_size: few
j_call: TRBJ2-1
cdr3_nt: TGTGCCAGCTCCGGGACTAGCGTATACAATGAGCAGTTCTTC
cdr3_aa: CASSGTSVYNEQFF

v_call: TRBV4-1
d_call: NA
clone_size: NA
j_call: TRBJ1-4
cdr3_nt: TGCGCCAGCAGCCAAGGTTGGGGGGCAACTAATGAAAAACTGTTTTTT
cdr3_aa: CASSQGWGATNEKLFF

v_call: TRBV11-2
d_call: NA
clone_size: NA
j_call: TRBJ2-1
cdr3_nt: TGTGCCAGCAGCCTCGTAATAGTCCGGGAGTGGGGGGACAATGAGCAGTTCTTC
cdr3_aa: CASSLVIVREWGDNEQFF

v_call: TRBV2
d_call: TRBD2
clone_size: NA
j_call: TRBJ2-5
cdr3_nt: TGTGCCAGCAGACTAGCGGGAGGGGAGACCCAGTACTTC
cdr3_aa: CASRLAGGETQYF

v_call: TRBV29-1
d_call: NA
clone_size: NA
j_call: TRBJ1-2
cdr3_nt: TGCAGCGTTCGACAAATCACGGCCTATGGCTACACCTTC
cdr3_aa: CSVRQITAYGYTF

v_call: TRBV14
d_call: NA
clone_size: NA
j_call: TRBJ1-2
cdr3_nt: TGTGCCAGCAGCCAAGATCGCGCGCACGGCTACACCTTC
cdr3_aa: CASSQDRAHGYTF

v_call: TRBV7-9
d_call: TRBD2
clone_size: NA
j_call: TRBJ2-7
cdr3_nt: TGTGCCGTTCCGGGACTAGACCCCTTGGAGCAGTACTTC
cdr3_aa: CAVPGLDPLEQYF

v_call: TRBV9
d_call: NA
clone_size: NA
j_call: TRBJ2-3
cdr3_nt: TGTGCCAGCAGCGCCTCCTCTAGCACAGATACGCAGTATTTT
cdr3_aa: CASSASSSTDTQYF

v_call: TRBV5-5
d_call: NA
clone_size: NA
j_call: TRBJ2-7
cdr3_nt: TGTGCCAGCAGCTTAGCCCGGAGCTCCTACGAGCAGTACTTC
cdr3_aa: CASSLARSSYEQYF

v_call: TRBV5-1
d_call: TRBD2
clone_size: NA
j_call: TRBJ2-1
cdr3_nt: TGCGCCAGCAGCTTGGTGGCTAGCGGGACCCCTGAGCAGTTCTTC
cdr3_aa: CASSLVASGTPEQFF

v_call: TRBV9
d_call: TRBD2
clone_size: NA
j_call: TRBJ2-3
cdr3_nt: TGTGCCAGCAGCGCCGGTGCGGGAGGGCAGGGAGATACGCAGTATTTT
cdr3_aa: CASSAGAGGQGDTQYF

v_call: TRBV15
d_call: TRBD1
clone_size: NA
j_call: TRBJ1-5
cdr3_nt: TGTGCCACCAGAAACCAACAGGGGAATCAGCCCCAGCATTTT
cdr3_aa: CATRNQQGNQPQHF

v_call: TRBV2
d_call: NA
clone_size: few
j_call: TRBJ2-7
cdr3_nt: TGTGCCAGCAGTAGGACTACCTACGAGCAGTACTTC
cdr3_aa: CASSRTTYEQYF

v_call: TRBV27
d_call: NA
clone_size: NA
j_call: TRBJ1-4
cdr3_nt: TGTGCCAGCAGTTCCGGGACATACGAAAAACTGTTTTTT
cdr3_aa: CASSSGTYEKLFF

v_call: TRBV5-6
d_call: NA
clone_size: NA
j_call: TRBJ2-3
cdr3_nt: TGTGCCAGCAGCTTGGAACAGGGCGGTACAGATACGCAGTATTTT
cdr3_aa: CASSLEQGGTDTQYF

v_call: TRBV10-2
d_call: TRBD2
clone_size: once
j_call: TRBJ2-3
cdr3_nt: TGCGCCAGCAGTGTAGCGGGAGGCCACCCAGATACGCAGTATTTT
cdr3_aa: CASSVAGGHPDTQYF

v_call: TRBV5-4
d_call: NA
clone_size: NA
j_call: TRBJ2-5
cdr3_nt: TGTGCCAGCAGCTTGTTAGTAGCGGTCCAAGAGACCCAGTACTTC
cdr3_aa: CASSLLVAVQETQYF

v_call: TRBV7-8
d_call: NA
clone_size: once
j_call: TRBJ2-1
cdr3_nt: TGTGCCAGCAGCTGGTACGAGTCGACCCCCAATGAGCAGTTCTTC
cdr3_aa: CASSWYESTPNEQFF

v_call: TRBV13
d_call: TRBD1
clone_size: NA
j_call: TRBJ2-1
cdr3_nt: TGTGCCAGCAGTTCCATCGGGACAGGGTTTTCTAATGAGCAGTTCTTC
cdr3_aa: CASSSIGTGFSNEQFF

v_call: TRBV11-2
d_call: NA
clone_size: NA
j_call: TRBJ2-7
cdr3_nt: TGTGCCAGCAGCTCCCGGGCTAGCCTATTCTACGAGCAGTACTTC
cdr3_aa: CASSSRASLFYEQYF

v_call: TRBV27
d_call: TRBD2
clone_size: NA
j_call: TRBJ2-7
cdr3_nt: TGTGCCAGCAATTTATCCCCCGGACTAGCGGGAGGGCGTGAGCAGTACTTC
cdr3_aa: CASNLSPGLAGGREQYF

v_call: TRBV29-1
d_call: NA
clone_size: NA
j_call: TRBJ2-3
cdr3_nt: TGCAGCGCGGGATTACCAGCTAGCACAGATACGCAGTATTTT
cdr3_aa: CSAGLPASTDTQYF

v_call: TRBV7-2
d_call: NA
clone_size: NA
j_call: TRBJ2-3
cdr3_nt: TGTGCCAGCAGCTTAGCGGCGTTGGATACGCAGTATTTT
cdr3_aa: CASSLAALDTQYF

v_call: TRBV13
d_call: NA
clone_size: NA
j_call: TRBJ2-3
cdr3_nt: TGTGCCAGCAGCTCACTGGGGCGGGGCACCCTCGCCGCAGATACGCAGTATTTT
cdr3_aa: CASSSLGRGTLAADTQYF

v_call: TRBV7-9
d_call: NA
clone_size: NA
j_call: TRBJ1-5
cdr3_nt: TGTGCCAGCAGTTCCTCGACAGGCGGTCAGCCCCAGCATTTT
cdr3_aa: CASSSSTGGQPQHF

v_call: TRBV6-6
d_call: TRBD1
clone_size: NA
j_call: TRBJ1-5
cdr3_nt: TGTGCCAGCAGACGTCAGGGGGCCGATCAGCCCCAGCATTTT
cdr3_aa: CASRRQGADQPQHF

v_call: TRBV27
d_call: NA
clone_size: NA
j_call: TRBJ2-7
cdr3_nt: TGTGCCAGCAGTTTATCCTCGGGATCTGGGGTTTACGAGCAGTACTTC
cdr3_aa: CASSLSSGSGVYEQYF

v_call: TRBV9
d_call: TRBD2
clone_size: once
j_call: TRBJ2-3
cdr3_nt: TGTGCCAGCAGCGTAGTTCGGGAGGACACAGATACGCAGTATTTT
cdr3_aa: CASSVVREDTDTQYF

v_call: TRBV9
d_call: NA
clone_size: few
j_call: TRBJ1-5
cdr3_nt: TGTGCCAGCAGCGTAGACGAGTGGGGGCAGCCCCAGCATTTT
cdr3_aa: CASSVDEWGQPQHF

v_call: TRBV5-1
d_call: NA
clone_size: NA
j_call: TRBJ2-6
cdr3_nt: TGCGCCAGCAGCCCCGGCAACTCTGGGGCCAACGTCCTGACTTTC
cdr3_aa: CASSPGNSGANVLTF

v_call: TRBV10-1
d_call: TRBD1
clone_size: NA
j_call: TRBJ2-1
cdr3_nt: TGCGCCAGCAGTGAGTCTCGGACAGGGGTCCTGGGTGATGAGCAGTTCTTC
cdr3_aa: CASSESRTGVLGDEQFF

v_call: TRBV7-6
d_call: NA
clone_size: once
j_call: TRBJ2-2
cdr3_nt: TGTGCCAGCAGCTTCGAGGGGTCGGCGGACTTTGGAAGGGGGGAGCTGTTTTTT
cdr3_aa: CASSFEGSADFGRGELFF

v_call: TRBV2
d_call: NA
clone_size: NA
j_call: TRBJ2-2
cdr3_nt: TGTGCCAGCACCGAGTACGGCACCGGGGAGCTGTTTTTT
cdr3_aa: CASTEYGTGELFF

v_call: TRBV7-9
d_call: NA
clone_size: NA
j_call: TRBJ2-1
cdr3_nt: TGTGCCAGCAGCTCCCGACGGGGCAATGAGCAGTTCTTC
cdr3_aa: CASSSRRGNEQFF

v_call: TRBV6-5
d_call: NA
clone_size: NA
j_call: TRBJ1-2
cdr3_nt: TGTGCCAGCAGTTACTCGAGTGGAGGGACTAGCTACACCTTC
cdr3_aa: CASSYSSGGTSYTF

v_call: TRBV28
d_call: TRBD1
clone_size: NA
j_call: TRBJ2-1
cdr3_nt: TGTGCCAGCAGCCTGGACAGGGGGAGATACAATGAGCAGTTCTTC
cdr3_aa: CASSLDRGRYNEQFF

v_call: TRBV6-5
d_call: NA
clone_size: NA
j_call: TRBJ2-7
cdr3_nt: TGTGCCAGCAGTTACTCCCGGGCAAAGCCCTCCTACGAGCAGTACTTC
cdr3_aa: CASSYSRAKPSYEQYF

v_call: TRBV7-6
d_call: NA
clone_size: NA
j_call: TRBJ2-1
cdr3_nt: TGTGCCAGCAGCTTACTGGAGAATGAGCAGTTCTTC
cdr3_aa: CASSLLENEQFF

v_call: TRBV4-1
d_call: NA
clone_size: few
j_call: TRBJ1-1
cdr3_nt: TGCGCCAGCAGCCAGAGTGGAGGTATCCGAACTGAAGCTTTCTTT
cdr3_aa: CASSQSGGIRTEAFF

v_call: TRBV25-1
d_call: NA
clone_size: NA
j_call: TRBJ2-2
cdr3_nt: TGTGCCAGCAGTCGTTTTCTTAGGGCCGGGGAGCTGTTTTTT
cdr3_aa: CASSRFLRAGELFF

v_call: TRBV6-4
d_call: TRBD1
clone_size: NA
j_call: TRBJ2-1
cdr3_nt: TGTGCCAGCAGTGATGGGACAGACGGTCGTGAGCAGTTCTTC
cdr3_aa: CASSDGTDGREQFF

v_call: TRBV5-1
d_call: NA
clone_size: once
j_call: TRBJ2-7
cdr3_nt: TGCGCCAGCAGCTTTTTTGCAGGGTCATCCTACGAGCAGTACTTC
cdr3_aa: CASSFFAGSSYEQYF

v_call: TRBV9
d_call: NA
clone_size: NA
j_call: TRBJ2-7
cdr3_nt: TGTGCCAGCAGCGTAGGGGTAGGGTCCTACGAGCAGTACTTC
cdr3_aa: CASSVGVGSYEQYF

v_call: TRBV12-5
d_call: NA
clone_size: NA
j_call: TRBJ2-1
cdr3_nt: TGTGCTAGTGGGAGACTGGGGGAGAGTGAGCAGTTCTTC
cdr3_aa: CASGRLGESEQFF